Sequencing of this T cell receptor (beta chain) was carried out in a study of shared clonotypes between healthy human individuals. Running of the assay took place at deep level. Measured with immunoSEQ multiplex PCR; TCRdb has only the in-frame clones, and not every one. The data show some 2 million clones, 85% to 95% seen once. The study's findings and limits: The authors expected sequencing depth to affect clonotype sharing among donors.

To note about this clone: Its antigen remains unidentified.

The V end was cut by 0 bases, the J end by 4 bases, with 21 bases between. Germline V lookup: CDR1 SGHTA, CDR2 FQGTGA. CDR3 length: 18 amino acids. The sequence was collected from a man aged 18 to 35 in good health. The chain couples TRBV7-3 to TRBJ1-1; no firm D call. Sequencing was carried out using naive CD4+ T cells sorted from blood. The sample's subset: CD45RA+ positively selected. The CDR3 sequence is CASSLTPPLGKGITEAFF. DNA of the CDR3: TGTGCCAGCAGCTTAACGCCGCCGTTAGGGAAAGGGATCACTGAAGCTTTCTTT.